These T cell receptor beta chains were read from a single sample in a study of early T cells in non-severe SARS-CoV-2 infection. A single record per CDR3 protein comes from TCRdb applying MiXCR to the 5' RACE reads. The repertoire holds 20,000 to 25,000 distinct CDR3 sequences, with about 5.6% as singletons. Sequenced: whole blood. Receptors originate from an adult who was a healthcare worker with PCR-confirmed SARS-CoV-2 infection or an uninfected control (not recorded which). The CDR3 runs from the conserved cysteine through the conserved F or W.

J: TRBJ2-3
V: TRBV3-1
CDR3: CASSLNLAGELTDTQYF

J: TRBJ2-3
V: TRBV24-1
CDR3: CATSDFSRTDTQYF

J: TRBJ2-3
V: TRBV27
CDR3: CASSSVAGVSNTQYF

J: TRBJ2-1
V: TRBV6-2/TRBV6-3
CDR3: CASSYWGSPYNEQFF

J: TRBJ2-1
V: TRBV12-3/TRBV12-4
CDR3: CASSWSSYNEQFF

J: TRBJ2-3
V: TRBV29-1
CDR3: CSVKGLAEGTDTQYF

J: TRBJ1-1
V: TRBV4-3
CDR3: CASSQGFQVPNTEAFF

J: TRBJ2-2
V: TRBV5-5
CDR3: CASRRGLSGNTGELFF

J: TRBJ2-4
V: TRBV28
CDR3: CASRGSQNIQYF

J: TRBJ2-3
V: TRBV18
CDR3: CASSPGTGTDTQYF

J: TRBJ2-7
V: TRBV5-1
CDR3: CASSASGEPYEQYF

J: TRBJ1-1
V: TRBV6-1
CDR3: CASSDRGGGGTEAFF

J: TRBJ1-1
V: TRBV4-3
CDR3: CASSRLITGDTEAFF

J: TRBJ1-2
V: TRBV29-1
CDR3: CSTGGGQGHGYTF

J: TRBJ1-1
V: TRBV7-2
CDR3: CASSLAFISHSRKNTEAFF

J: TRBJ2-2
V: TRBV7-6
CDR3: CASSLRQGYTGELFF

J: TRBJ2-1
V: TRBV21-1
CDR3: CASSYITLASCRNEQFF

J: TRBJ2-3
V: TRBV20-1
CDR3: CSARKGAGRTDTQYF

J: TRBJ2-1
V: TRBV29-1
CDR3: CSVGLSGRWNEQFF

J: TRBJ2-3
V: TRBV5-1
CDR3: CASSFSTDTQYF

J: TRBJ2-1
V: TRBV29-1
CDR3: CSVPRGNYNEQFF

J: TRBJ2-7
V: TRBV20-1
CDR3: CSARTLEAGVSYEQYF

J: TRBJ2-5
V: TRBV5-4
CDR3: CASSLVGSLETQYF

J: TRBJ1-1
V: TRBV7-9
CDR3: CASSLALNTEAFF

J: TRBJ2-1
V: TRBV7-2
CDR3: CASSPTSVSYNEQFF

J: TRBJ1-5
V: TRBV29-1
CDR3: CSVGGQANQPQHF

J: TRBJ2-2
V: TRBV5-6
CDR3: CASSLGLANTGELFF

J: TRBJ2-1
V: TRBV19
CDR3: CASSIGNRGEQFF

J: TRBJ2-1
V: TRBV15
CDR3: CATSIQGWPNNEQFF

J: TRBJ2-5
V: TRBV7-9
CDR3: CASSHTLGETQYF

J: TRBJ1-1
V: TRBV29-1
CDR3: CSVEGDRGFNTEAFF

J: TRBJ2-1
V: TRBV5-1
CDR3: CASSLTPTGPNNEQFF

J: TRBJ2-5
V: TRBV7-2
CDR3: CASSLGGREETQYF

J: TRBJ2-1
V: TRBV4-1
CDR3: CASSQDMASGSHNEQFF

J: TRBJ2-6
V: TRBV18
CDR3: CASSPRELSSGANVLTF

J: TRBJ2-1
V: TRBV5-6
CDR3: CASSSPGQDYNEQFF

J: TRBJ2-2
V: TRBV2
CDR3: CASSEGTGELFF

J: TRBJ2-3
V: TRBV7-9
CDR3: CASSLGSSTDTQYF

J: TRBJ1-3
V: TRBV7-9
CDR3: CASREDSWNTIYF

J: TRBJ2-3
V: TRBV4-2
CDR3: CASRAREGQGTDTQYF

J: TRBJ2-2
V: TRBV7-2
CDR3: CASSPGRGRITGELFF

J: TRBJ2-2
V: TRBV9
CDR3: CASSVMQETTGELFF

J: TRBJ1-2
V: TRBV12-3/TRBV12-4
CDR3: CASSLAGNGYTF

J: TRBJ1-1
V: TRBV12-3/TRBV12-4
CDR3: CASSLSGGAEAFF

J: TRBJ2-1
V: TRBV6-5
CDR3: CASSSGLNNEQFF

J: TRBJ2-7
V: TRBV6-5
CDR3: CASSYPGDGVQYF